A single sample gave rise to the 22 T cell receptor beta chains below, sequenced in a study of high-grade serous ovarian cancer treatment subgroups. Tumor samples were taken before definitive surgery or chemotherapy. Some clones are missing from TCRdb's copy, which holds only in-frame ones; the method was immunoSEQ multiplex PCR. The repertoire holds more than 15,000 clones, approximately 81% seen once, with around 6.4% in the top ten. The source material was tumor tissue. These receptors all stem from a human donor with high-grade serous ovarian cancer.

The CDR3 DNA follows: TGTGCCAGCAGCCACCCGACAGGACTAGCGGGATCCCCAACCTACAATGAGCAGTTCTTC. It encodes CASSHPTGLAGSPTYNEQFF. The genes are TRBV7-3 and TRBJ2-1, with 12 nucleotides matching TRBD2. V dropped 5 bases and J dropped 2; count of bases not matched to a gene: 16. The CDR3 runs 20 residues. The germline CDR1 and CDR2 sequences are SGHTA and FQGTGA.

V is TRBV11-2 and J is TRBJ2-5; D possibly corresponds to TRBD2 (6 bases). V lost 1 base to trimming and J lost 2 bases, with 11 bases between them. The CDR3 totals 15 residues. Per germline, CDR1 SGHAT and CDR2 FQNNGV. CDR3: CASSLGGGGQETQYF. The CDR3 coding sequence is TGTGCCAGCAGCTTAGGTGGCGGAGGGCAAGAGACCCAGTACTTC. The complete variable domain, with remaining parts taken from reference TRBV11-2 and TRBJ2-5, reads EAGVAQSPRYKIIEKRQSVAFWCNPISGHATLYWYQQILGQGPKLLIQFQNNGVVDDSQLPKDRFSAERLKGVDSTLKIQPAKLEDSAVYLCASSLGGGGQETQYFGPGTRLLVL.

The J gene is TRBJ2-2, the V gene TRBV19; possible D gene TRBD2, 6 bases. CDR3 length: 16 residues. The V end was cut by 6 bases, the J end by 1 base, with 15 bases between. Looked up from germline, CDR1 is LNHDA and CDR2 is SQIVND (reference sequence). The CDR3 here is CASRAGLTGNTGELFF. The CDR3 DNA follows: TGTGCCAGTAGAGCGGGTCTAACAGGGAACACCGGGGAGCTGTTTTTT.

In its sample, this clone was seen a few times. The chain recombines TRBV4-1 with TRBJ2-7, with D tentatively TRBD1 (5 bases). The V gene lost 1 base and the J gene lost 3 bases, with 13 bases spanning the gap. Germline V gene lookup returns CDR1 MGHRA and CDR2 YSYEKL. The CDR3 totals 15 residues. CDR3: CASSQGPGSVYEQYF. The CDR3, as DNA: TGCGCCAGCAGCCAAGGTCCAGGGTCGGTCTACGAGCAGTACTTC.

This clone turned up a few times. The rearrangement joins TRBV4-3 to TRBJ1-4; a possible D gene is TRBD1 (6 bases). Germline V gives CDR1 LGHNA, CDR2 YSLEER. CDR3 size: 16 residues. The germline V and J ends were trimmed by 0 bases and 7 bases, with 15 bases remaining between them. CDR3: CASSQDLGGGGEKLFF. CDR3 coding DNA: TGCGCCAGCAGCCAAGATTTAGGGGGGGGAGGTGAAAAACTGTTTTTT.

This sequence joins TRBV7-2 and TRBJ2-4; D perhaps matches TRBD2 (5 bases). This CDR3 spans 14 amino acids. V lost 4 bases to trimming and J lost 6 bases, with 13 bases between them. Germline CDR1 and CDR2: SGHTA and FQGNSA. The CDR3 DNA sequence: TGTGCCAGCAGCTCGAGGGCCTCCGGAAACATTCAGTACTTC. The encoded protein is CASSSRASGNIQYF.

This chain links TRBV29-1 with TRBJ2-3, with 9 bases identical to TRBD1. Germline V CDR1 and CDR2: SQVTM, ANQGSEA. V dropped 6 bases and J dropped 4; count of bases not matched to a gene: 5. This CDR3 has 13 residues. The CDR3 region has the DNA TGCAGCGTCCAAGGGACAGGGCCAGATACGCAGTATTTT. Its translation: CSVQGTGPDTQYF.

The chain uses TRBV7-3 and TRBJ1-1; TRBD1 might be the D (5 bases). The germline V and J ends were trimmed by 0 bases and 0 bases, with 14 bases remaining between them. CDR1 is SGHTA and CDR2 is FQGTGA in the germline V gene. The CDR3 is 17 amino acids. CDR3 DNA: TGTGCCAGCAGCTTAACTCCGACCGGGGCGCTGAACACTGAAGCTTTCTTT. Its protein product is CASSLTPTGALNTEAFF.

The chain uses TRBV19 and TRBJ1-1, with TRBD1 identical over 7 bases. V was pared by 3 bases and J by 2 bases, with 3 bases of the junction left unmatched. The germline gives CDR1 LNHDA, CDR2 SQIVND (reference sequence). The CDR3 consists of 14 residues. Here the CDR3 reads CASSIGTANTEAFF. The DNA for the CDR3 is TGTGCCAGTAGTATCGGGACAGCCAACACTGAAGCTTTCTTT. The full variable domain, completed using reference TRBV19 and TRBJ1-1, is DGGITQSPKYLFRKEGQNVTLSCEQNLNHDAMYWYRQDPGQGLRLIYYSQIVNDFQKGDIAEGYSVSREKKESFPLTVTSAQKNPTAFYLCASSIGTANTEAFFGQGTRLTVV.

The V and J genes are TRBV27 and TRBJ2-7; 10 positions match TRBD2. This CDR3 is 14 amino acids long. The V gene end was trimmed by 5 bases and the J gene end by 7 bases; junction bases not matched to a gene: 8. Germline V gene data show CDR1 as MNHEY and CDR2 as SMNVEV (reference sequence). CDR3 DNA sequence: TGTGCCAGCAGTCCGAGCGGGAGGGTCAGTGAGCAGTACTTC. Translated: CASSPSGRVSEQYF.

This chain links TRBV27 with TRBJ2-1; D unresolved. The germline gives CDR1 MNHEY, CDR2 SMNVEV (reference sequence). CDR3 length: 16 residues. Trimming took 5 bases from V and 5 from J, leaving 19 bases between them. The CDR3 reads CASSPGRSAGDNEQFF. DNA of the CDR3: TGTGCCAGCAGTCCCGGACGGTCCGCTGGCGACAATGAGCAGTTCTTC.

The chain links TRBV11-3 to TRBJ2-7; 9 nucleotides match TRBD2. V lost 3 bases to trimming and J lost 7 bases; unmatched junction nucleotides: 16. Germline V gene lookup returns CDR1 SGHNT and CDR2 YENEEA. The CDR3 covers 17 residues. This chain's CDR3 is CASSFNFFAGGPGEQYF. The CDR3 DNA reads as TGTGCCAGCAGCTTTAATTTCTTCGCGGGAGGGCCGGGTGAGCAGTACTTC.

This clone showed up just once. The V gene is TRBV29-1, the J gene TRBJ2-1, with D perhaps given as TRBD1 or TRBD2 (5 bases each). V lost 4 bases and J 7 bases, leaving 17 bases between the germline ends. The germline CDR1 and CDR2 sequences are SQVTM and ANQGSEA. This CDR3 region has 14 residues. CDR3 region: CSVVSRDEGNEQFF. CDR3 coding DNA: TGCAGCGTTGTGAGCCGGGACGAAGGGAATGAGCAGTTCTTC.

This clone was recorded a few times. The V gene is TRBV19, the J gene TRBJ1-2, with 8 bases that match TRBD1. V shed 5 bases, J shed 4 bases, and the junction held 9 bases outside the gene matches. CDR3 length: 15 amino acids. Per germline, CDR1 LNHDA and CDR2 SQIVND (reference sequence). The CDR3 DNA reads TGTGCCAGTAGTCCCTGGACAGGGCCGGCCTATGGCTACACCTTC. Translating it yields CASSPWTGPAYGYTF.

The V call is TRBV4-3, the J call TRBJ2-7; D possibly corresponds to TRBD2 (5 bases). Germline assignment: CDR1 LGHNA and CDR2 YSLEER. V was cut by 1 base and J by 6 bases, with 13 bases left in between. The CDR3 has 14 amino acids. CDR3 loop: CASSQGRLAAEQYF. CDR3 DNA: TGCGCCAGCAGCCAAGGGAGGTTGGCGGCCGAGCAGTACTTC.

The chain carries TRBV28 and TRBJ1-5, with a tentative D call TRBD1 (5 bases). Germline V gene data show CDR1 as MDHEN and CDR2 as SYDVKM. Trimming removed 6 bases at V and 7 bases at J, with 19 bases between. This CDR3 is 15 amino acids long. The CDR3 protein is CASSLSVSRGQPQHF. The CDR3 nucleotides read TGTGCCAGCAGCCTGTCGGTCAGTAGGGGCCAGCCCCAGCATTTT. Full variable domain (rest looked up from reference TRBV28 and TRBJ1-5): DVKVTQSSRYLVKRTGEKVFLECVQDMDHENMFWYRQDPGLGLRLIYFSYDVKMKEKGDIPEGYSVSREKKERFSLILESASTNQTSMYLCASSLSVSRGQPQHFGDGTRLSIL.

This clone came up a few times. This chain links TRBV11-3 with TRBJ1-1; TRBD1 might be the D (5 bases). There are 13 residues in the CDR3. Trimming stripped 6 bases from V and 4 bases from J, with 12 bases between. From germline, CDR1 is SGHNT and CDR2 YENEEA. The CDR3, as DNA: TGTGCCAGCAGGGGGGAAGGGAGCACTGAAGCTTTCTTT. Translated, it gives CASRGEGSTEAFF.

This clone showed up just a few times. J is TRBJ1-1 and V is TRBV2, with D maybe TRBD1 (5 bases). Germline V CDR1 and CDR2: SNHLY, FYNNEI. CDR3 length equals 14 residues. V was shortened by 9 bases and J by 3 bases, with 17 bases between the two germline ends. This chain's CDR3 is CASYYSGGYTEAFF. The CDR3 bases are TGTGCCAGTTACTATAGTGGGGGTTACACTGAAGCTTTCTTT.

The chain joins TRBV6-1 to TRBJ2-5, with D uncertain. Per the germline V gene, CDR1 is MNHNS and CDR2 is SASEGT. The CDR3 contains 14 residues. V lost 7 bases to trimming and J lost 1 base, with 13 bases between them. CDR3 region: CASKPSAFQETQYF. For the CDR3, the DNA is TGTGCCAGCAAGCCGTCGGCGTTCCAAGAGACCCAGTACTTC.

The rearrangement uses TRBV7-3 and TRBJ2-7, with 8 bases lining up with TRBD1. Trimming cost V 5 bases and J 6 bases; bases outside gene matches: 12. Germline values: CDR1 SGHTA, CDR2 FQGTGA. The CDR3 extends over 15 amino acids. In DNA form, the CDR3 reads TGTGCCAGCAGCAAAGGACAGGGAGGCCTCGGCGAGCAGTACTTC. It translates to CASSKGQGGLGEQYF.

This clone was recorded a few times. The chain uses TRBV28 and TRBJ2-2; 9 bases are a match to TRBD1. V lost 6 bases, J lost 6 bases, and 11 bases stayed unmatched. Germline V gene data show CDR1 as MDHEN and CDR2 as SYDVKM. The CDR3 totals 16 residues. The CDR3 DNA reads TGTGCCAGCAGAACTACAGGGGGCGGAGTAGCCGGGGAGCTGTTTTTT. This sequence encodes CASRTTGGGVAGELFF.

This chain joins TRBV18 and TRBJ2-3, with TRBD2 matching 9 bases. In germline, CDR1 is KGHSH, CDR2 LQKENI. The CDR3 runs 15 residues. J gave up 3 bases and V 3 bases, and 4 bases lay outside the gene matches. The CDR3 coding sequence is TGTGCCAGCTCACCGCCGGGACTAGCAACAGATACGCAGTATTTT. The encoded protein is CASSPPGLATDTQYF.